This T cell receptor beta chain is drawn from a study of identical twins. Study-wide points: Zero-insertion analyses might be partly confounded by invariant T cells like MAIT and iNKT. Abundant cord blood beta clonotypes carried fewer insertions; memory repertoires showed none. The models gave estimates that fell short of the out-of-frame TCR alpha sharing seen in monozygotic twins.

This clonotype was recorded at least ten times. What it recognizes is unknown. MiXCR was run by TCRdb on the 5' RACE reads, yielding one entry per CDR3 protein. The profile shows approximately 260,000 distinct CDR3 sequences, about 8% of them singletons. After removal of 7 bases from V and 6 bases from J, the junction contained 9 bases not matched to a gene. CDR3 length: 14 residues. The same specimen was also included in a second study, on yellow fever vaccine responses in identical twins.

The sample comprised CD8+ T cells sorted from blood. This clonotype was obtained from a woman aged 18-29 years in good health. The rearrangement joins TRBV12-3 or TRBV12-4 to TRBJ1-2, with 9 bases aligning to TRBD1. The CDR3 region is CASTIGDRVNGYTF. The CDR3 DNA follows: TGTGCCAGCACCATTGGGGACAGGGTGAATGGCTACACCTTC.